The 23 T cell receptor beta chains in this list originate from one sample, sequenced in a study of OX40 agonist ivuxolimab in advanced cancers. Produced via immunoSEQ multiplex PCR; TCRdb's table is partial and in-frame only. The data show more than 85,000 clones, with around nine tenths seen just once and approximately 0.29% held by the top ten. Sequenced material: CD4+ or CD8+ T cells sorted from blood, taken in a trial of the OX40 agonist ivuxolimab. These receptors all come from an adult with an advanced solid tumor such as melanoma, head and neck, liver or kidney cancer.

The genes are TRBV6-5 and TRBJ2-2; 10 nucleotides line up with TRBD1. Per germline, CDR1 MNHEY and CDR2 SVGAGI. The CDR3 is 15 residues long. V lost 5 bases, J lost 5 bases, and 5 bases stayed unmatched. CDR3 residues: CASSPPGQGTGELFF. CDR3 nucleotides: TGTGCCAGCAGTCCGCCGGGACAGGGGACCGGGGAGCTGTTTTTT.

In this sample, this clone turned up once. The chain uses TRBV11-2 and TRBJ2-7; D may be TRBD2 (5 bases). The CDR3 is 14 amino acids. Trimming took off 5 bases at V and 6 bases at J, with 17 bases between the two ends. Germline lookup yields CDR1 SGHAT and CDR2 FQNNGV. CDR3 DNA sequence: TGTGCCAGCAGCCGACTCGGTGGAGGTCTCGAGCAGTACTTC. This translates into CASSRLGGGLEQYF.

This chain connects TRBV7-3 to TRBJ1-5; the D gene is possibly TRBD1 (5 bases). The CDR3 contains 16 residues. CDR1 is SGHTA, CDR2 FQGTGA, per germline. Deletions cut 4 bases from V and 0 bases from J, with 13 bases between. The CDR3 loop reads CASSSKGQYSNQPQHF. In nucleotides, the CDR3 is TGTGCCAGCAGCTCTAAGGGGCAGTATAGCAATCAGCCCCAGCATTTT.

The rearrangement uses TRBV6-5 and TRBJ1-6, with TRBD1 as a possible D gene (5 bases). V was trimmed by 5 bases and J by 7 bases, leaving 15 bases between them. The germline V gene has CDR1 MNHEY and CDR2 SVGAGI. CDR3 length: 15 amino acids. CDR3 protein: CASSRDVFGNSPLHF. The CDR3 nucleotides are TGTGCCAGCAGTCGGGACGTTTTTGGCAATTCACCCCTCCACTTT.

The chain is built from TRBV19 and TRBJ2-5; unclear D gene. Germline V gene data show CDR1 as LNHDA and CDR2 as SQIVND (reference sequence). This CDR3 region has 12 residues. The V end was cut by 5 bases, the J end by 1 base, with 5 bases between. The CDR3 DNA sequence: TGTGCCAGTAGTCAGTCCCAAGAGACCCAGTACTTC. The encoded protein is CASSQSQETQYF.

The V and J genes are TRBV11-2 and TRBJ2-1, with TRBD2 identical over 10 bases. The CDR3 has 15 amino acids. The germline gives CDR1 SGHAT, CDR2 FQNNGV. V was pared by 5 bases and J by 7 bases, with 8 bases of the junction left unmatched. CDR3 region: CASSQAGGPGNEQFF. For the CDR3, the DNA is TGTGCCAGCAGCCAAGCGGGAGGGCCGGGTAATGAGCAGTTCTTC.

This clone was found a few times. The rearrangement uses TRBV7-2 and TRBJ2-7; possibly TRBD1 or TRBD2 for D (6 bases each). This CDR3 contains 12 residues. The V gene lost 5 bases and the J gene lost 12 bases, with 17 bases spanning the gap. Germline CDR1 reads SGHTA; CDR2 reads FQGNSA. The CDR3 loop is CASSPLGGGAYF. In DNA form, the CDR3 reads TGTGCCAGCAGCCCACTCGGGGGCGGGGCGTACTTC.

J is TRBJ2-1 and V is TRBV18, with a possible D match to TRBD2 (6 bases). V shed 3 bases and J shed 5 bases, with 14 bases lying between them. The CDR3 contains 15 residues. In germline, CDR1 is KGHSH, CDR2 LQKENI. The chain's CDR3 is CASSPTGTRNNEQFF. CDR3 DNA: TGTGCCAGCTCACCCACCGGGACTCGGAACAATGAGCAGTTCTTC.

The rearrangement links TRBV30 to TRBJ2-2; no reliable D call. Germline assignment: CDR1 GTSNPN and CDR2 SVGIG (reference sequence). The germline V and J ends were trimmed by 4 bases and 7 bases, with 16 bases remaining between them. CDR3 length equals 14 residues. The CDR3 sequence: CAWTKTVEIGELFF. In DNA, the CDR3 is TGTGCCTGGACCAAGACGGTCGAGATCGGGGAGCTGTTTTTT.

This CDR3 reads CASSPGRRRAFF. As DNA, the CDR3 is TGTGCCAGCAGTCCTGGACGGCGAAGGGCTTTCTTT. This chain joins TRBV28 and TRBJ1-1, with D unresolved. Germline V gene sequence: CDR1 MDHEN, CDR2 SYDVKM. CDR3 length: 12 amino acids. Trimming shortened V by 5 bases and J by 11 bases, and 15 bases separated the two germline ends.

The chain carries TRBV6-6 and TRBJ2-1, with D uncertain. The CDR3 length is 12 residues. Looked up from germline, CDR1 is MNHNY and CDR2 is SVGAGI (reference sequence). V dropped 5 bases and J dropped 6 bases, with 8 bases sitting between them. Here the CDR3 reads CASSTPGNEQFF. CDR3 sequence (DNA): TGTGCCAGCAGTACGCCAGGCAATGAGCAGTTCTTC.

The chain has TRBV6-1 and TRBJ1-1; D uncertain. Trimming shortened V by 7 bases and J by 6 bases, and 6 bases separated the two germline ends. Germline values: CDR1 MNHNS, CDR2 SASEGT. This CDR3 is 10 amino acids long. CDR3 nucleotide sequence: TGTGCCAGCAATATCCCTGAAGCTTTCTTT. It encodes CASNIPEAFF.

This chain joins TRBV11-3 and TRBJ2-3; TRBD2 aligns across 11 bases. V was pared by 5 bases and J by 5 bases, with 3 bases of the junction left unmatched. Germline CDR1 SGHNT, CDR2 YENEEA. The CDR3 consists of 14 residues. The CDR3 DNA reads as TGTGCCAGCAGCCACGGACTAGCGGGAGATACGCAGTATTTT. This codes for CASSHGLAGDTQYF. Together with reference TRBV11-3 and TRBJ2-3, the CDR3 gives the full variable domain: EAGVVQSPRYKIIEKKQPVAFWCNPISGHNTLYWYLQNLGQGPELLIRYENEEAVDDSQLPKDRFSAERLKGVDSTLKIQPAELGDSAVYLCASSHGLAGDTQYFGPGTRLTVL.

The chain employs TRBV10-3 and TRBJ1-3; D unclear. This CDR3 spans 12 amino acids. In germline, CDR1 is ENHRY, CDR2 SYGVKD. The ends were cut back, 11 bases at V and 0 bases at J, with 8 bases in the middle. The CDR3 DNA is TGTGCCCTCGGCGGCTCTGGAAACACCATATATTTT. Residues: CALGGSGNTIYF.

V usage is TRBV19 and J usage is TRBJ2-2; D gene unclear. Germline V gives CDR1 LNHDA, CDR2 SQIVND (reference sequence). Trimming left V 7 bases short and J 0 bases short, with 9 bases between. This CDR3 contains 14 residues. CDR3 bases: TGTGCCAGTATGAGAAAGGCGAACACCGGGGAGCTGTTTTTT. Translation: CASMRKANTGELFF.

The chain employs TRBV27 and TRBJ2-7; TRBD2 matches 8 bases. This CDR3 has 17 residues. Germline CDR1 MNHEY, CDR2 SMNVEV (reference sequence). With 6 bases clipped from V and 2 bases from J, the junction kept 15 bases outside the gene matches. The CDR3 DNA reads as TGTGCCAGCAGAAAACACCTAAACGGGAGGGCCGCCTACGAGCAGTACTTC. Its translation: CASRKHLNGRAAYEQYF.

There are a few counts of this clone. The chain links TRBV7-3 to TRBJ2-3, with D unclear. The CDR3 contains 13 residues. In germline, CDR1 is SGHTA, CDR2 FQGTGA. V lost 3 bases to trimming and J lost 1 base, with 5 bases between them. The DNA of the CDR3 is TGTGCCAGCAGCTTTCAGGGCACAGATACGCAGTATTTT. It encodes CASSFQGTDTQYF.

V gene TRBV7-3 combines with J gene TRBJ2-7; TRBD2 aligns across 7 bases. The V and J ends lost 5 bases and 6 bases, in that order; junction bases with no gene match: 10. The CDR3 sequence is 14 residues long. Germline loops: CDR1 SGHTA, CDR2 FQGTGA. CDR3 in amino acids: CASSKTWRESEQYF. In DNA, the CDR3 is TGTGCCAGCAGCAAGACCTGGCGGGAGAGCGAGCAGTACTTC.

The chain links TRBV28 to TRBJ2-7; TRBD2 aligns across 9 bases. This CDR3 is 16 amino acids long. The germline V gene has CDR1 MDHEN and CDR2 SYDVKM. Trimming removed 6 bases from V and 2 bases from J; junction bases left unmatched: 11. The CDR3 sequence is CASRSLLLAGTYEQYF. For the CDR3, the DNA is TGTGCCAGCAGGTCTCTACTACTAGCGGGTACCTACGAGCAGTACTTC.

The chain has TRBV5-4 and TRBJ1-4, with D possibly TRBD1 on 5 matching bases. The CDR3 contains 13 residues. Germline V lookup: CDR1 SGHNT, CDR2 YYREEE (reference sequence). Trimming pared 7 bases from V and 5 bases from J, leaving 12 bases between. The CDR3 DNA follows: TGTGCCAGCTCCATGGGGGTGAATGAAAAACTGTTTTTT. This sequence encodes CASSMGVNEKLFF.

The rearrangement links TRBV25-1 to TRBJ2-5; D tentatively reads TRBD1 or TRBD2 (5 bases each). CDR1 MGHDK and CDR2 SYGVNS come from the germline V gene. CDR3 length: 15 amino acids. V was shortened by 7 bases and J by 4 bases, with 19 bases between the two germline ends. The CDR3 nucleotides read TGTGCCAGCACCGTCATGAGGGGTTCACGAGAGACCCAGTACTTC. It translates to CASTVMRGSRETQYF.

V and J are TRBV6-5 and TRBJ2-7; D not resolved. Germline-derived CDR1 and CDR2 are MNHEY and SVGAGI. This CDR3 has 15 residues. Trimming shortened V by 0 bases and J by 1 base, and 10 bases separated the two germline ends. The CDR3 reads CASSYSPAESYEQYF. CDR3 sequence (DNA): TGTGCCAGCAGTTACTCTCCTGCGGAATCCTACGAGCAGTACTTC.

The gene calls are TRBV29-1 and TRBJ2-2; D unclear. The CDR3 consists of 14 residues. From germline, CDR1 is SQVTM and CDR2 ANQGSEA. V gave up 4 bases and J gave up 5 bases, with 14 bases separating them. The CDR3 nucleotides are TGCAGCGTTGGCCTTGCGTCGGTTACCGGGGAGCTGTTTTTT. Translation gives CSVGLASVTGELFF.